This passage covers 3 T cell receptor beta chains from one sample sequenced in a study of human T cells and chemical hapten exposure. TCRdb passed the RACE reads through MiXCR, listing each CDR3 protein once. The sample carries roughly 98,000 distinct CDR3 sequences, approximately 13% recorded once. Regarding time point: patch test 1, 2 weeks after DPC sensitization. As to treatment: therapeutic diphenylcyclopropenone sensitization with weekly scalp DPC. This sample comprised whole blood, obtained in connection with sensitization to the hapten diphenylcyclopropenone (DPC). These receptors were collected from a woman aged 40 to 49 with alopecia areata. Some clones in this sample may be carry-over from other donors' samples.

J is TRBJ2-3 and V is TRBV5-4; D gene ambiguous. This CDR3 has 15 residues. Trimming left V 0 bases short and J 4 bases short, with 12 bases between. Germline V gene data show CDR1 as SGHNT and CDR2 as YYREEE (reference sequence). The CDR3 sequence: CASSLGPMGADTQYF. The CDR3 DNA follows: TGTGCCAGCAGCTTGGGGCCTATGGGCGCAGATACGCAGTATTTT.

This clonotype occurred many times. The rearrangement joins TRBV29-1 to TRBJ2-1, with D perhaps given as TRBD1 or TRBD2 (5 bases each). This CDR3 region has 13 residues. V was clipped by 8 bases and J by 3 bases, with 14 bases between them. Germline assignment: CDR1 SQVTM and CDR2 ANQGSEA. The CDR3 region is CSSAKGSYNEQFF. The CDR3 coding sequence is TGCAGCTCCGCGAAGGGGAGCTACAATGAGCAGTTCTTC.

In this sample, this clonotype turned up a few times. J is TRBJ1-1 and V is TRBV7-2; D is unclear. The germline V and J ends were trimmed by 1 base and 10 bases, with 13 bases remaining between them. Germline V gives CDR1 SGHTA, CDR2 FQGNSA. The CDR3 runs to 13 residues. CDR3 in amino acids: CASSLVFDQVAFF. CDR3 DNA sequence: TGTGCCAGCAGCTTAGTTTTCGATCAGGTAGCTTTCTTT.